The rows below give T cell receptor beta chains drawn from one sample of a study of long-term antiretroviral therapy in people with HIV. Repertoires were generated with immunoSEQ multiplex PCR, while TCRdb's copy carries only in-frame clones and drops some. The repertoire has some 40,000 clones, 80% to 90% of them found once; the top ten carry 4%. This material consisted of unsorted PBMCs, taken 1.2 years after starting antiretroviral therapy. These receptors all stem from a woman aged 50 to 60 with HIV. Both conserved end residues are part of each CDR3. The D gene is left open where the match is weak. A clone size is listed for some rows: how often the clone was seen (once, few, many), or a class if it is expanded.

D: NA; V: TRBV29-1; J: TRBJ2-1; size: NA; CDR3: CSVAGESYNEQFF; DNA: TGCAGCGTGGCGGGCGAGTCCTACAATGAGCAGTTCTTC
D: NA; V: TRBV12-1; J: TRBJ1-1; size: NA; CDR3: CASSYRERTEAFF; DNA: TGTGCCAGCAGCTATAGGGAGCGGACTGAAGCTTTCTTT
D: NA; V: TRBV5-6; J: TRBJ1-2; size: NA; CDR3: CASSLSFRGRGYTF; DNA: TGTGCCAGCAGCTTGAGTTTCAGGGGCAGGGGCTACACCTTC
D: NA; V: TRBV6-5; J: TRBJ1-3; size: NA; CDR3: CASSYLLGAGNTIYF; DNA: TGTGCCAGCAGTTACTTGTTAGGGGCTGGAAACACCATATATTTT
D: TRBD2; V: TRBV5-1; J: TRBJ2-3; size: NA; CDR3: CASSASGGWPDTQYF; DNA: TGCGCCAGCAGCGCTAGCGGGGGGTGGCCAGATACGCAGTATTTT
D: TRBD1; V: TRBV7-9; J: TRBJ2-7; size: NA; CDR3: CASSPRTGIYEQYF; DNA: TGTGCCAGCAGCCCTAGGACAGGGATCTACGAGCAGTACTTC
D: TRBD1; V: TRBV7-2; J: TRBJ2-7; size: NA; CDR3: CASSLDYRGSYEQYF; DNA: TGTGCCAGCAGCTTAGATTACAGGGGTAGCTACGAGCAGTACTTC
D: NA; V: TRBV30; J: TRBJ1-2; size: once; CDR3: CAWSVNGNYGYTF; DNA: TGTGCCTGGAGTGTGAACGGTAACTATGGCTACACCTTC
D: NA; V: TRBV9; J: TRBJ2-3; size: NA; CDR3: CASSAPVGADTQYF; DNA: TGTGCCAGCAGCGCCCCTGTCGGGGCAGATACGCAGTATTTT
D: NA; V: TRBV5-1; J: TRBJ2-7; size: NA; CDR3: CASSLDYEQYF; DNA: TGCGCCAGCAGCTTGGACTACGAGCAGTACTTC
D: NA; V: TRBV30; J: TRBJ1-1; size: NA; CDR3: CAWSVLGNTEAFF; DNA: TGTGCCTGGAGTGTATTGGGGAACACTGAAGCTTTCTTT
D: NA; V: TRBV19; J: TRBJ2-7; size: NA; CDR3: CASTGVFPPSEQYF; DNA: TGTGCCAGTACAGGGGTTTTTCCACCCAGCGAGCAGTACTTC
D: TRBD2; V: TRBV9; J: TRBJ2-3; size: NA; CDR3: CASSERTIFPGLAGGDTQYF; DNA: TGTGCCAGCAGCGAACGAACTATTTTTCCGGGACTAGCGGGGGGAGATACGCAGTATTTT
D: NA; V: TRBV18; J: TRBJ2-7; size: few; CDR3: CASSPQRGPNYEQYF; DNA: TGTGCCAGCTCACCTCAACGGGGTCCCAACTACGAGCAGTACTTC
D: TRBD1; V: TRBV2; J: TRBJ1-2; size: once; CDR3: CASSTGGSSYGYTF; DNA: TGTGCCAGCAGTACAGGGGGAAGTAGCTATGGCTACACCTTC
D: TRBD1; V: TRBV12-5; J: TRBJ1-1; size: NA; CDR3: CASGLPQGTEAFF; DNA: TGTGCTAGTGGTTTGCCACAGGGGACTGAAGCTTTCTTT
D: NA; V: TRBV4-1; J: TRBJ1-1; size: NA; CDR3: CASSSGNRVKAFF; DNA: TGCGCCAGCAGCTCGGGGAACAGGGTAAAAGCTTTCTTT
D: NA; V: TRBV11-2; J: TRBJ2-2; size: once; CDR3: CASSLGLTQRPGELFF; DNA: TGTGCCAGCAGCTTAGGATTGACCCAGCGACCCGGGGAGCTGTTTTTT
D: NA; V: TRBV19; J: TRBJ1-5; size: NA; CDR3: CASSKQYSNQPQHF; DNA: TGTGCCAGTAGTAAACAGTATAGCAATCAGCCCCAGCATTTT
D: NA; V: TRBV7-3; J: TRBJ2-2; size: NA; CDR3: CASSLNSGAGTGELFF; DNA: TGTGCCAGCAGCTTAAATTCGGGGGCGGGGACCGGGGAGCTGTTTTTT
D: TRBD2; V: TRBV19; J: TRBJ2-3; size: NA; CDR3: CASSSYRVRGGGDTQYF; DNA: TGTGCCAGTAGTTCCTACAGGGTTCGGGGGGGCGGAGATACGCAGTATTTT
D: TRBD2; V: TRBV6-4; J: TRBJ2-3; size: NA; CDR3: CASSEGAGETDTQYF; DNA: TGTGCCAGCAGTGAAGGAGCGGGGGAAACAGATACGCAGTATTTT
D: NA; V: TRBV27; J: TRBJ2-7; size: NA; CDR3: CASSPDYSTSGKYF; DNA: TGTGCCAGCAGTCCCGACTATTCTACGAGTGGAAAGTACTTC
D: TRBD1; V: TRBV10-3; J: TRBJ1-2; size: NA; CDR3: CAISETRDRGHYGYTF; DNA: TGTGCCATCAGTGAGACCCGGGACAGGGGTCACTATGGCTACACCTTC
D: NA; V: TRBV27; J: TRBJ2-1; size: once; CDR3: CASSLGLEQFF; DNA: TGTGCCAGCAGTTTAGGGTTGGAGCAGTTCTTC
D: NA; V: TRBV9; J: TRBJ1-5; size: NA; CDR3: CASSATSYSNQPQHF; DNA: TGTGCCAGCAGCGCCACTTCATACAGCAATCAGCCCCAGCATTTT
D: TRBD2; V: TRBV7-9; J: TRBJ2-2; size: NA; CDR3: CASTLAGEITGELFF; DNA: TGTGCCAGCACTCTAGCGGGGGAGATCACCGGGGAGCTGTTTTTT
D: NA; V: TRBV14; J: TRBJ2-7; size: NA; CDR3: CASSLSGETYEQYF; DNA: TGTGCCAGCAGCCTTAGCGGAGAAACCTACGAGCAGTACTTC
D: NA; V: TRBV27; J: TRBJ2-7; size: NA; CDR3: CASSSRQVQSSYEQYF; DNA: TGTGCCAGCAGTTCTCGACAGGTTCAGAGCTCCTACGAGCAGTACTTC
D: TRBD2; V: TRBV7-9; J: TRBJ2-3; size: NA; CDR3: CASSLARRAGGQDTQYF; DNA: TGTGCCAGCAGCTTAGCCCGCCGAGCGGGGGGGCAAGATACGCAGTATTTT
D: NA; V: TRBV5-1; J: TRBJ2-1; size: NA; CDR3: CASFRRDNEQFF; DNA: TGCGCCAGCTTTAGGAGAGACAATGAGCAGTTCTTC
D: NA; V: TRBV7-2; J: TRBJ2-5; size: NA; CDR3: CASSLGVFTRRSETQYF; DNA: TGTGCCAGCAGCTTAGGGGTTTTCACCCGGCGGTCCGAGACCCAGTACTTC
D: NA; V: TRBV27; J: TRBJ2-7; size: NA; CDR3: CASSSDRLLNEQYF; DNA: TGTGCCAGCAGTTCCGACAGACTACTTAACGAGCAGTACTTC
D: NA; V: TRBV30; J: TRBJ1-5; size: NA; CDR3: CAWRRNQGMGPQHF; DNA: TGTGCCTGGAGAAGGAATCAAGGAATGGGGCCCCAGCATTTT
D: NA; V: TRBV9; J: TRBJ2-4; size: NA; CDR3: CASSPGGLIAKNIQYF; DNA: TGTGCCAGCAGCCCCGGGGGGCTGATAGCCAAAAACATTCAGTACTTC
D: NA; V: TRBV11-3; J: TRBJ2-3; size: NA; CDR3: CASSLGTTPDTDTQYF; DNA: TGTGCCAGCAGCTTAGGTACGACACCCGACACAGATACGCAGTATTTT
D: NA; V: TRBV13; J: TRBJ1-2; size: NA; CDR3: CASSLNPAPGYTF; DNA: TGTGCCAGCAGCTTAAACCCTGCTCCAGGCTACACCTTC
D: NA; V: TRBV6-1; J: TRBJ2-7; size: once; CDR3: CASRTGLAYEQYF; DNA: TGTGCCAGCAGGACAGGACTAGCCTACGAGCAGTACTTC
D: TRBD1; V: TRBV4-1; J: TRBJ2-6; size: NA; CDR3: CASSQVRGFASGANVLTF; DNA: TGCGCCAGCAGCCAAGTCAGGGGGTTTGCGTCTGGGGCCAACGTCCTGACTTTC
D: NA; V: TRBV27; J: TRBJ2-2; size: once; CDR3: CASSLGRNTGELFF; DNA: TGTGCCAGCAGTTTGGGTAGAAACACCGGGGAGCTGTTTTTT